The present TCR beta chain was sequenced within a study of post-analysis software for immune sequencing data. In the case of this clonotype: Antigen: not known.

Study observations and caveats: Among multiple sclerosis patients, normalized Chao1 diversity was significantly below that of controls. Patients used about five TRBV segments, including TRBV5-6, TRBV5-1 and TRBV20-1, more often than controls.

The CDR3 is 15 residues long. The V gene lost 3 bases and the J gene lost 0 bases, with 11 bases spanning the gap. CDR1 LGHDT and CDR2 YNNKEL come from the germline V gene (reference sequence). Presence of unique molecular identifiers characterized the TCR beta cDNA libraries. Using its own MiXCR run on the PCR reads, TCRdb lists one record per CDR3 protein. Here the sample spans some 690,000 distinct CDR3 sequences, around 60% being singletons. The sample was blood. The origin of this receptor is a girl aged 2 to 9 with multiple sclerosis. The chain joins TRBV3-1 to TRBJ2-5; D might be TRBD2 (6 bases). CDR3 DNA sequence: TGTGCCAGCAGCCACCGGGGGAACAACCAAGAGACCCAGTACTTC. Its protein product is CASSHRGNNQETQYF.